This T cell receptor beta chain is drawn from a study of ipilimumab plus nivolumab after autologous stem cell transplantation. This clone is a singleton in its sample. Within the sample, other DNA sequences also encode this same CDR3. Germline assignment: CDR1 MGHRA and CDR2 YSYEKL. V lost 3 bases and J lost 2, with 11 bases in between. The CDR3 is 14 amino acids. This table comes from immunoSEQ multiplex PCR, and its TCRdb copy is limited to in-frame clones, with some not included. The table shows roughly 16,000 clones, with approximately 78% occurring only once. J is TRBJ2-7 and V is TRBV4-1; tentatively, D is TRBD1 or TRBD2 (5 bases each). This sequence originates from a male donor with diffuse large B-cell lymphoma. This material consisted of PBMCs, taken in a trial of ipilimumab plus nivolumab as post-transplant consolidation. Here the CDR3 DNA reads TGCGCCAGCAGCCAGGCCGGGGCCGCCTACGAGCAGTACTTC. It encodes CASSQAGAAYEQYF.